This TCR beta chain comes out of a study of control samples from healthy donors and cancer patients. This clone was counted a single time. Only in-frame clones appear in the TCRdb table, and some are missing; sequencing was by immunoSEQ multiplex PCR. Counted here are roughly 370,000 clones, around 90% occurring once; the ten biggest clones make up 6% to 7%. The length of the CDR3 is 16 residues. CDR1 is MDHEN and CDR2 is SYDVKM in the germline V gene. Trimming left V 4 bases short and J 0 bases short, with 13 bases between. The sequenced sample was PBMCs. The sequence was obtained from a middle-aged man with head and neck cancer. The chain joins TRBV28 to TRBJ1-5, with D maybe TRBD1 (5 bases). CDR3 bases: TGTGCCAGCAGTTCCCCCGGGACGGATAGCAATCAGCCCCAGCATTTT. Translated: CASSSPGTDSNQPQHF.